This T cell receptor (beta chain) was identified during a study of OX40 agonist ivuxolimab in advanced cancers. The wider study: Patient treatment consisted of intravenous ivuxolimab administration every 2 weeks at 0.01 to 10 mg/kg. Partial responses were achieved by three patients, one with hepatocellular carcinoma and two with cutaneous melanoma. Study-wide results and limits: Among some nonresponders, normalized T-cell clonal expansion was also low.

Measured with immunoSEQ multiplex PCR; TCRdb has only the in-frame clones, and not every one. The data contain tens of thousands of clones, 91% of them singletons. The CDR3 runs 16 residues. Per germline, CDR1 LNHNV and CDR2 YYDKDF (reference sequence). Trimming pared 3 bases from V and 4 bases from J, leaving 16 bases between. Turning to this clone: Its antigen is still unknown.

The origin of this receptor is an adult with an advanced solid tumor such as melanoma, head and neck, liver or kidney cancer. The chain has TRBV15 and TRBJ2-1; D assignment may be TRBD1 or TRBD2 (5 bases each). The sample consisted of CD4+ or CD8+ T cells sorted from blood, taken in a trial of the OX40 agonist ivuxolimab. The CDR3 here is CATSSQGLALYNEQFF. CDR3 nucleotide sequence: TGTGCCACCAGCAGCCAGGGTCTAGCTTTGTACAATGAGCAGTTCTTC.